The 19 T cell receptor beta chains given below trace back to one sample, sequenced in a study of cytomegalovirus exposure and HLA in healthy donors. Vbeta (60) and Jbeta (13) primers were used in the PCR. Sequencing was performed with immunoSEQ multiplex PCR; in TCRdb, only in-frame clones are kept and a portion is missing. The data contain 60,000 to 75,000 clones, 80% to 90% of them singletons. The sample comprised PBMCs. The origin of the receptors is a woman in her twenties or thirties in good health and CMV-seropositive.

The gene calls are TRBV5-1 and TRBJ1-3; D uncertain. CDR3 length: 14 amino acids. The germline CDR1 and CDR2 sequences are SGHRS and YFSETQ. Trimming pared 3 bases from V and 4 bases from J, leaving 11 bases between. CDR3 amino acids: CASSSTAGGNTIYF. CDR3 DNA: TGCGCCAGCAGCTCTACGGCGGGAGGAAACACCATATATTTT.

The V call is TRBV12-1, the J call TRBJ2-7; the DNA was not used to check the table's D call, TRBD1. TRBV12-1 is assigned pseudogene status. The CDR3 spans 14 residues. Written as DNA, the CDR3 is TGTGCCAGCAGCTACCCGGACAGAGACTACGAGCAGTACTTC. Its protein product is CASSYPDRDYEQYF.

This sequence joins TRBV7-9 and TRBJ1-1, with a tentative D call TRBD1 (5 bases). The CDR3 totals 11 residues. CDR1 SEHNR and CDR2 FQNEAQ come from the germline V gene (reference sequence). The CDR3 nucleotides read TGTGCGGGGCGGGGACCGACTGAAGCTTTCTTT. It yields the protein CAGRGPTEAFF.

Points on this clone: One junction end disagrees with the germline gene, perhaps due to a read error. This chain joins TRBV7-2 and TRBJ2-7; 11 nucleotides match TRBD1. This CDR3 is built from 15 residues. From germline, CDR1 is SGHTA and CDR2 FQGNSA. The CDR3 nucleotides are TGTGCCAGCAGCTTATTTGGGACAGGGGGGTTCGAGCGGTACTTC. The encoded protein is CASSLFGTGGFERYF.

This clone is a singleton in its sample. This sequence joins TRBV21-1 and TRBJ2-1; no check of the table's D call, TRBD2, against the DNA was made. TRBV21-1 is classified as a pseudogene. The CDR3 runs 13 residues. The CDR3 DNA reads as TGTGCCAGCAGCAAAGAACAGGCGCGGGAGCTGTTCTTC. As protein: CASSKEQARELFF.

This chain joins TRBV7-9 and TRBJ2-3; 12 nucleotides line up with TRBD2. With V trimmed by 4 bases and J by 4 bases, 15 bases remained unmatched. Germline loops: CDR1 SEHNR, CDR2 FQNEAQ (reference sequence). CDR3 length: 19 amino acids. The CDR3 region is CASSSEWILAGGRSDTQYF. The CDR3 region has the DNA TGTGCCAGCAGCTCTGAATGGATTCTAGCGGGAGGGAGGTCAGATACGCAGTATTTT.

The rearrangement uses TRBV27 and TRBJ2-5, with TRBD2 matching 7 bases. The CDR3 covers 16 residues. Looked up from germline, CDR1 is MNHEY and CDR2 is SMNVEV (reference sequence). V dropped 3 bases and J dropped 1; count of bases not matched to a gene: 8. The CDR3 DNA is TGTGCCAGCAGTTTGTTGTACGGGGGGACCCAAGAGACCCAGTACTTC. Translated, it gives CASSLLYGGTQETQYF.

This chain joins TRBV29-1 and TRBJ2-1; TRBD1 agrees at 8 bases. This CDR3 has 14 amino acids. After removal of 4 bases from V and 2 bases from J, the junction contained 4 bases not matched to a gene. CDR1 is SQVTM, CDR2 ANQGSEA, per germline. In DNA, the CDR3 is TGCAGCGTTGGAGCGACAGGGGCCTACAATGAGCAGTTCTTC. This translates into CSVGATGAYNEQFF.

This chain links TRBV20-1 with TRBJ1-1; 8 bases fit TRBD1. Germline V gene data show CDR1 as DFQATT and CDR2 as SNEGSKA (reference sequence). This CDR3 comprises 11 residues. V was pared by 5 bases and J by 6 bases, with 2 bases of the junction left unmatched. The CDR3 protein is CSAGQGSEAFF. The CDR3 nucleotides read TGCAGTGCTGGACAGGGATCTGAAGCTTTCTTT.

The chain couples TRBV2 to TRBJ1-1; 7 nucleotides line up with TRBD1. Germline V gene data show CDR1 as SNHLY and CDR2 as FYNNEI. J was trimmed by 5 bases and V by 3 bases; bases with no gene match: 6. This CDR3 has 14 residues. CDR3 nucleotides: TGTGCCAGCAGTGACCCAGGGGGAAGGACTGAAGCTTTCTTT. Residues: CASSDPGGRTEAFF. Full variable domain (missing parts from reference TRBV2 and TRBJ1-1): EPEVTQTPSHQVTQMGQEVILRCVPISNHLYFYWYRQILGQKVEFLVSFYNNEISEKSEIFDDQFSVERPDGSNFTLKIRSTKLEDSAMYFCASSDPGGRTEAFFGQGTRLTVV.

V gene TRBV27 combines with J gene TRBJ2-3; TRBD2 agrees at 10 bases. The CDR3 has 14 amino acids. The V gene end was trimmed by 8 bases and the J gene end by 5 bases; junction bases not matched to a gene: 7. Germline CDR1 is MNHEY and CDR2 is SMNVEV (reference sequence). Here the CDR3 DNA reads TGTGCCAGCGCCCCTAGCGGGGGACGAGATACGCAGTATTTT. Amino acids: CASAPSGGRDTQYF.

The CDR3 coding sequence is TGTGCCACCAGCTCATTTAGCGACCCGACAGATACGCAGTATTTT. This gives the protein CATSSFSDPTDTQYF. The V call is TRBV15, the J call TRBJ2-3; maybe TRBD2 (5 bases). Deletions cut 5 bases from V and 3 bases from J, with 15 bases between. The CDR3 sequence is 15 residues long. Per germline, CDR1 LNHNV and CDR2 YYDKDF (reference sequence). Supplemented by reference TRBV15 and TRBJ2-3, the full variable domain reads DAMVIQNPRYQVTQFGKPVTLSCSQTLNHNVMYWYQQKSSQAPKLLFHYYDKDFNNEADTPDNFQSRRPNTSFCFLDIRSPGLGDTAMYLCATSSFSDPTDTQYFGPGTRLTVL.

The V call is TRBV27, the J call TRBJ2-2; 12 nucleotides match TRBD2. The junction had 3 bases not matched to a gene; V was cut back by 3 bases and J by 1 base. There are 17 residues in the CDR3. Germline values: CDR1 MNHEY, CDR2 SMNVEV (reference sequence). CDR3 in DNA: TGTGCCAGCAGTTTTCGACTAGCGGGAGTGAACACCGGGGAGCTGTTTTTT. Its protein product is CASSFRLAGVNTGELFF.

This rearrangement joins TRBV2 to TRBJ1-2, with 7 bases identical to TRBD1. V lost 8 bases to trimming and J lost 8 bases; unmatched junction nucleotides: 11. CDR3 length: 13 residues. CDR1 SNHLY and CDR2 FYNNEI come from the germline V gene. For the CDR3, the DNA is TGTGCCAGCGGGGACAGAAACCTCGTGGGCTACACCTTC. The encoded protein is CASGDRNLVGYTF.

The chain uses TRBV27 and TRBJ2-7; no clear D gene. Germline assignment: CDR1 MNHEY and CDR2 SMNVEV (reference sequence). The V and J ends lost 2 bases and 4 bases respectively, with 9 bases between them. The CDR3 covers 13 residues. CDR3 residues: CASSLNIIYEQYF. CDR3 DNA sequence: TGTGCCAGCAGTTTAAATATTATTTACGAGCAGTACTTC.

The rearrangement links TRBV12-5 to TRBJ2-4; 11 bases fit TRBD2. The germline V gene has CDR1 LGHNT and CDR2 FRNRAP. Losses at the gene ends were 4 bases for V and 0 bases for J; bases not matched to a gene: 2. The CDR3 runs 16 residues. In nucleotides, the CDR3 is TGTGCTAGTGGTTCCGGGACTAGCGGAGCCAAAAACATTCAGTACTTC. This translates into CASGSGTSGAKNIQYF. The entire variable domain, with the rest obtained from reference TRBV12-5 and TRBJ2-4, is as follows: DARVTQTPRHKVTEMGQEVTMRCQPILGHNTVFWYRQTMMQGLELLAYFRNRAPLDDSGMPKDRFSAEMPDATLATLKIQPSEPRDSAVYFCASGSGTSGAKNIQYFGAGTRLSVL.

The chain is built from TRBV5-1 and TRBJ2-3, with 9 bases matching TRBD1. CDR1 is SGHRS and CDR2 is YFSETQ in the germline V gene. The CDR3 has 14 amino acids. Trimming removed 3 bases from V and 3 bases from J; junction bases left unmatched: 2. The CDR3: CASSWGQGTDTQYF. CDR3 coding DNA: TGCGCCAGCAGCTGGGGACAGGGTACAGATACGCAGTATTTT.

The V gene is TRBV5-4, the J gene TRBJ2-1, with TRBD2 matching over 10 bases. This CDR3 has 18 residues. The V gene's germline CDR1 is SGHNT and CDR2 YYREEE (reference sequence). Losses at the gene ends were 0 bases for V and 4 bases for J; bases not matched to a gene: 10. The CDR3 is CASSLAMASGRSYNEQFF. CDR3 DNA sequence: TGTGCCAGCAGCTTGGCCATGGCTAGCGGGAGATCGTACAATGAGCAGTTCTTC. Complete variable domain (other parts from reference TRBV5-4 and TRBJ2-1): ETGVTQSPTHLIKTRGQQVTLRCSSQSGHNTVSWYQQALGQGPQFIFQYYREEENGRGNFPPRFSGLQFPNYSSELNVNALELDDSALYLCASSLAMASGRSYNEQFFGPGTRLTVL.

The V call is TRBV6-6, the J call TRBJ2-7; 8 positions agree with TRBD2. The CDR3 loop spans 14 amino acids. Germline loops: CDR1 MNHNY, CDR2 SVGAGI (reference sequence). V shed 5 bases, J shed 5 bases, and the junction held 8 bases outside the gene matches. CDR3 amino acids: CASSPPRTSHEQYF. The CDR3 DNA is TGTGCCAGCAGTCCCCCAAGGACTAGCCACGAGCAGTACTTC.